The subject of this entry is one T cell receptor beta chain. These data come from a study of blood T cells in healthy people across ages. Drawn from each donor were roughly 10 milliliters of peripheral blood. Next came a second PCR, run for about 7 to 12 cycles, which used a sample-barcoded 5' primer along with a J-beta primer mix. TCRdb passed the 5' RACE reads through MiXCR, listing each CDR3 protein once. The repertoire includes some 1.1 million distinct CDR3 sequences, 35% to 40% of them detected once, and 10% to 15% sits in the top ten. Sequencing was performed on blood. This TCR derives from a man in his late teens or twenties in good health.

CDR3 in amino acids: CASSLGHLRGGNEKLFF. CDR3 in DNA: TGTGCCAGCAGCTTAGGCCACCTTCGAGGGGGGAATGAAAAACTGTTTTTT. This sequence joins TRBV7-6 and TRBJ1-4; a weak D match, TRBD1 (6 bases). CDR3 size: 17 residues. The germline gives CDR1 SGHVS, CDR2 FNYEAQ. Trimming removed 1 base at V and 5 bases at J, with 17 bases between. The entire variable domain, with the rest obtained from reference TRBV7-6 and TRBJ1-4, is as follows: GAGVSQSPRYKVTKRGQDVALRCDPISGHVSLYWYRQALGQGPEFLTYFNYEAQQDKSGLPNDRFSAERPEGSISTLTIQRTEQRDSAMYRCASSLGHLRGGNEKLFFGSGTQLSVL.